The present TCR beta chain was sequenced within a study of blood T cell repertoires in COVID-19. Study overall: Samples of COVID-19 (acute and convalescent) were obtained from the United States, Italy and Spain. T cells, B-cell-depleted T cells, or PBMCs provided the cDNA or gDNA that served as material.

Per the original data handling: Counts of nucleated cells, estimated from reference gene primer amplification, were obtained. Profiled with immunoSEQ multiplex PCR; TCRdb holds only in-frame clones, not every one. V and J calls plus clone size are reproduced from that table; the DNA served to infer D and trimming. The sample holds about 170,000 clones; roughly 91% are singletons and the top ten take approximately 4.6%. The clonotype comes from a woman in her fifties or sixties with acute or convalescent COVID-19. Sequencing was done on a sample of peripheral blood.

The CDR3 DNA follows: TGTGCCTGGAGTCTCGACAGAACCTATGGCTACACCTTC. Encoded protein: CAWSLDRTYGYTF. V is TRBV30 and J is TRBJ1-2; a weak D match, TRBD1 (5 bases). V lost 2 bases and J lost 4, with 11 bases in between. This CDR3 comprises 13 residues. The V gene's germline CDR1 is GTSNPN and CDR2 SVGIG (reference sequence).